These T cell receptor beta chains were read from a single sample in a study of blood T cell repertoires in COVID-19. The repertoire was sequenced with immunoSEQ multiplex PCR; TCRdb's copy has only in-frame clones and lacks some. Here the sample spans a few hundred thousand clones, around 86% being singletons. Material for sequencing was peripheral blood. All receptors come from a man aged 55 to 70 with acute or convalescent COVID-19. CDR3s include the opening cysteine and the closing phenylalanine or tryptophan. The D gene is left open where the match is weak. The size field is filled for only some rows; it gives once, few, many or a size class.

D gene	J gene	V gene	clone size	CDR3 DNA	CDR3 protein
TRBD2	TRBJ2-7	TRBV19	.	TGTGCCAGTAGTACTGGACTAGCCCGCTACGAGCAGTACTTC	CASSTGLARYEQYF
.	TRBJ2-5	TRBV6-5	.	TGTGCCAGCAGTTACGATGGGAGAGGAGAGACCCAGTACTTC	CASSYDGRGETQYF
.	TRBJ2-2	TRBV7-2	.	TGTGCCAGCAGCGACCGGGGGAGAGGGTGGGACGGGGAGCTGTTTTTT	CASSDRGRGWDGELFF
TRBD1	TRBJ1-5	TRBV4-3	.	TGCGCCAGCAGCCCGGGACAGGGGGCCAGACAGCCCCAGCATTTT	CASSPGQGARQPQHF
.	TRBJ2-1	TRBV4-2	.	TGTGCCAGCAGCCAAGAAGGTCGCAGGGTCTACAATGAGCAGTTCTTC	CASSQEGRRVYNEQFF
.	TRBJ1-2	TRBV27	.	TGTGCCAGCAGTTCCTACAGGGAGGGAGGCTACACCTTC	CASSSYREGGYTF
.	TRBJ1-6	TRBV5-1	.	TGCGCCAGCAGTTATGGACAGAGCTCCTATAATTCACCCCTCCACTTT	CASSYGQSSYNSPLHF
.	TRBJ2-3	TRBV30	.	TGTGCCTGGCACAGGGACCCCACAGATACGCAGTATTTT	CAWHRDPTDTQYF
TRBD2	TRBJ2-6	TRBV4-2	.	TGTGCCAGCAGCCAAGAGGGAGGGGCCTCTGGGGCCAACGTCCTGACTTTC	CASSQEGGASGANVLTF
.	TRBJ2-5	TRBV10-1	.	TGCGCCAGCAGTGAGTCTGACCGGCCCGGGGAAGAGACCCAGTACTTC	CASSESDRPGEETQYF
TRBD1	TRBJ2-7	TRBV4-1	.	TGCGCCAGCAGCCGGAACCTGGGACAGCAGTACGAGCAGTACTTC	CASSRNLGQQYEQYF
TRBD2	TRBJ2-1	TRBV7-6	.	TGTGCCAGCAGCGGCGGGGGGAACGGGCCCTACAATGAGCAGTTCTTC	CASSGGGNGPYNEQFF
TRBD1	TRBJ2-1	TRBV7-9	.	TGTGCCAGCAGCCTCCCGGGACAGGGGGTCAATGAGCAGTTCTTC	CASSLPGQGVNEQFF
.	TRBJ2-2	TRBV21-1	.	TGTGCCAGCAGCAAAGGAGGGGGAGTCGTCACCGGGGAGCTGTTTTTT	CASSKGGGVVTGELFF
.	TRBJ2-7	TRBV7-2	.	TGTGCCAGCAGCTCCAAGCCCTACGAGCAGTACTTC	CASSSKPYEQYF
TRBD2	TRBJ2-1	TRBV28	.	TGTGCCATCGGGGGGACTAGCGGGGCCTCCTACAATGAGCAGTTCTTC	CAIGGTSGASYNEQFF
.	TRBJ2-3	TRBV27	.	TGTGCCAGCAGTATTTCAGCGGTGGGTACGCAGTATTTT	CASSISAVGTQYF
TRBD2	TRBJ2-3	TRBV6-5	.	TGTGCCAGCACCGGAGTAGCGGGGGGCCCAGATACGCAGTATTTT	CASTGVAGGPDTQYF
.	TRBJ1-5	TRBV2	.	TGTGCCAGCAGTGACGGCAATCAGCCCCAGCATTTT	CASSDGNQPQHF
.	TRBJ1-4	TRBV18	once	TGTGCCAGCTCACCAGACACGGCAACTAATGAAAAACTGTTTTTT	CASSPDTATNEKLFF
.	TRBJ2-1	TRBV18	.	TGTGCCAGCTCACCAGCGGCAGGGGTTGGGAATGAGCAGTTCTTC	CASSPAAGVGNEQFF
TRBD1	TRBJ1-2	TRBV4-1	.	TGCGCCAGCAGCCATGGGACAGCTAACTATGGCTACACCTTC	CASSHGTANYGYTF
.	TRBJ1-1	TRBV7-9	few	TGTGCCAGCAGCCCCTGGGGCAGGGCCACTGAAGCTTTCTTT	CASSPWGRATEAFF
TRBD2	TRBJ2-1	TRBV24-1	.	TGTGCCACCAGTGACCCTAGCGGAGGGAACAATGAGCAGTTCTTC	CATSDPSGGNNEQFF
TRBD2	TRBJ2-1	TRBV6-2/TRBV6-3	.	TGTGCCAGCAGTTACTCGAAAGCGGGGGTTTCCAATGAGCAGTTCTTC	CASSYSKAGVSNEQFF
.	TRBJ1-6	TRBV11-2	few	TGTGCCAGCAGAAAAGACAGGAGAAATTCACCCCTCCACTTT	CASRKDRRNSPLHF
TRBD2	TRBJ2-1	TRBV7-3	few	TGTGCCAGCAGTACCGGGACTAGCGCCTACAATGAGCAGTTCTTC	CASSTGTSAYNEQFF
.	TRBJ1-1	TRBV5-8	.	TGTGCCAGCAGCTTGCGGCAGTCGGGCACTGAAGCTTTCTTT	CASSLRQSGTEAFF
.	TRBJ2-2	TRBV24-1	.	TGTGCCACCAGCACCCAGGGGAGGGGGTCCGGGGAGCTGTTTTTT	CATSTQGRGSGELFF
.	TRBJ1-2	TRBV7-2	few	TGTGCCAGCAGCTTCGGGGGGGCTGGAGGCTACACCTTC	CASSFGGAGGYTF
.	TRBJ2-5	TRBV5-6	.	TGTGCCAGCAGCTTGTTGTCAGGGGAGACCCAGTACTTC	CASSLLSGETQYF
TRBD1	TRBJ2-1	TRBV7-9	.	TGTGCCAGCAGCGACAAGACAGGGTATGGGCAGTTCTTC	CASSDKTGYGQFF
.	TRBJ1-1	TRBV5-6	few	TGTGCCAGCAGCCCCCCCTGGACAGCTTTGAACACTGAAGCTTTCTTT	CASSPPWTALNTEAFF